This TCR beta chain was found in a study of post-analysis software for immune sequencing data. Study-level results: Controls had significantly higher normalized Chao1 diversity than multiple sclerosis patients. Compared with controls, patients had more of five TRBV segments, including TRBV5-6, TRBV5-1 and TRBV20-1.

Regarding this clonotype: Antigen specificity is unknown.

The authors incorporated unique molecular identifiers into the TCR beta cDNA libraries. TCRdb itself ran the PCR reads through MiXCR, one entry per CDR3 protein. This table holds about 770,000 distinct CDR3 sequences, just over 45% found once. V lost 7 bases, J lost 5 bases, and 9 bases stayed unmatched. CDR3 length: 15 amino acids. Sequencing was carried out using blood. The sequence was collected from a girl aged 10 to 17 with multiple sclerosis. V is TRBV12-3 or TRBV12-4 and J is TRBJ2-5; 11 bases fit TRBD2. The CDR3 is CASTPGLAGVETQYF. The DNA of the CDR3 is TGTGCCAGCACCCCAGGACTAGCGGGTGTGGAGACCCAGTACTTC.